The following is a T cell receptor (beta chain) sequence with its context. This clonotype turned up a few times. Which antigen it targets is not known. There are no base qualities to consult, and no much larger clone falls within one base. From the cysteine up to the phenylalanine, the CDR3 has a length of 14 residues. Just the 42-base CDR3 DNA is kept, in frame starting at base 1. Trimming at the junction amounts to 5 bases on V and 4 bases on J, and the germline ends lie 12 bases apart. All donors were healthy Caucasians. Three pairs of female monozygotic twins, all aged roughly 18 to 29 years, were included in the twin cohort. Positive isolation kits from Invitrogen were used to isolate the CD4+ and CD8+ T cell populations. Libraries came from 5' RACE. Sequencing relied on an Illumina HiSeq 2000. Template switching added a universal primer binding site, and the final cDNA carried a unique molecular identifier that allowed TCR cDNA molecules to be counted accurately. First-strand cDNA for TCR alpha and beta chains was synthesized from specific primers in the conserved constant-segment region. To control for contamination, every cDNA library carried two barcodes: a SMART-Mk sample barcode plus Illumina barcodes. Two successive PCR steps introduced TruSeq adapter sequences along with Illumina sample barcodes. The Illumina HiSeq platform was used with custom primers to sequence TCR alpha and beta cDNA libraries. The source study handled its data this way. Raw reads were processed with MiGEC to extract unique molecular identifiers, and MiXCR was used to determine CDR3 positions. For each individual, recombination models were inferred using an EM algorithm with the repgenHMM and IGoR tools. The analysis of shared clonotypes was done with the tcR package in R, with sharing normalized by the product of cloneset sizes. Out-of-frame nonproductive sequences were analyzed to study raw recombination free of thymic and clonal selection effects. Starting from the raw public reads, TCRdb applied fastp trimming at Q25, assembled clones with MiXCR and retained in-frame beta chains. Duplicate CDR3 protein sequences are folded into a single record with the most common DNA and genes. TCRdb's processing, not the study's, gives the V and J calls here. In this sample the table shows about 550,000 distinct CDR3 sequences, around 22% of which occur a single time. The ten top clones hold 0.4% to 0.6% of the sample.

This sample is part of a study of identical twins (dated by TCRdb to 2016 to 2017). Regarding the complete study: TCR alpha and beta repertoires from monozygotic twins, unrelated adults of various ages and cord blood were deep-sequenced to test whether fetal clonotypes persist. Replicate twin experiments were performed at different times using different library preparation protocols to rule out contamination.

What the research found in general, with its limitations: Zero-insertion analyses could be partly confounded by invariant T cells such as MAIT and iNKT, though diverse VJ usage argued against such confounding for most clonotypes. The excess sharing between twins in beta out-of-frame sequences was weaker because fewer shared sequences reduced the signal-to-noise ratio. Out-of-frame TCR alpha sharing in monozygotic twins was systematically underestimated by recombination models, whereas sharing between unrelated individuals was in agreement with the recombination models. Because the same donors could not be followed over many years, the conclusions relied on cross-sectional statistical analysis. Fewer insertions were carried by abundant cord blood beta clonotypes; a weaker similar trend was observed in young adult naive repertoires, while no such trend was observed in memory repertoires. Compared with coincidental sharing between unrelated individuals, out-of-frame TCR alpha sequences shared between twins showed an excess of sequences with low generation probability.

The same data also contributed to another study, on yellow fever vaccine responses in identical twins. The other study reports the following: According to the authors, the vaccine-induced T cell response in identical twins seemed to be partly convergent and partly specific to each individual. Focusing on identical twins, the study followed the T cell clones that responded to the vaccine, and did so with precision.

The V and J genes are TRBV12-3 or TRBV12-4 and TRBJ1-3; the D gene remains uncertain. This sequence originates from a woman between 18 and 29 years old in good health. Sequenced sample: CD4+ T cells sorted from blood. The sequence in DNA is TGTGCCAGCAGTACCAGCCGCTCGGGAAACACCATATATTTT. Its translation reads: CASSTSRSGNTIYF.